The source of this TCR beta chain is a study of blood T cell repertoires in COVID-19. V was clipped by 5 bases and J by 4 bases, with 9 bases between them. Germline V lookup: CDR1 SEHNR, CDR2 FQNEAQ (reference sequence). This CDR3 contains 13 residues. Assay: immunoSEQ multiplex PCR; the TCRdb copy retains only in-frame clones and omits some. The sample yields about 220,000 clones, about 88% seen once. Sequences were obtained from peripheral blood. The clonotype comes from a man in his forties with active or convalescent COVID-19. The J gene is TRBJ1-3, the V gene TRBV7-9; perhaps TRBD1 as D (6 bases). Written as DNA, the CDR3 is TGTGCCAGCAGCGTAGGGACAGGAAACACCATATATTTT. Protein: CASSVGTGNTIYF. The full variable domain, its missing parts supplied by reference TRBV7-9 and TRBJ1-3, is DTGVSQNPRHKITKRGQNVTFRCDPISEHNRLYWYRQTLGQGPEFLTYFQNEAQLEKSRLLSDRFSAERPKGSFSTLEIQRTEQGDSAMYLCASSVGTGNTIYFGEGSWLTVV.